This TCR beta chain was profiled in a study of spatial heterogeneity in lung cancer. Study-level results: Expanded intratumoral alpha and beta TCR counts tracked tumor mutation counts.

Sample share makes this clonotype medium-sized. The antigen is unknown. Each CDR3 protein is one row after TCRdb ran MiXCR on the 5' RACE reads. The sample lists 8,000 to 9,500 distinct CDR3 sequences, 2.9% occurring once. Time point specified: sample taken at primary tumor resection. With 7 bases removed from V and 4 bases from J, the gap between germline ends came to 14 bases. The germline gives CDR1 MNHNS, CDR2 SASEGT. The CDR3 contains 15 residues. This clonotype originated in a male donor with early-stage non-small cell lung cancer. Material: lung tumor tissue, obtained at surgery. The chain combines TRBV6-1 with TRBJ1-6; D is ambiguous. CDR3 sequence reads: CASKYTGGYNSPLHF. For the CDR3, the DNA is TGTGCCAGCAAGTACACGGGAGGGTATAATTCACCCCTCCACTTT.